This T cell receptor (beta chain) was sequenced in a study of blood T cell repertoires in COVID-19. Study as a whole: Nucleic acid was either cDNA or gDNA, and it came from T cells, B-cell-depleted T cells, or PBMCs.

How the authors handled the data: Amplification of reference gene primers provided the estimated nucleated cell counts. Measured with immunoSEQ multiplex PCR; TCRdb has only the in-frame clones, and not every one. From that table come the V and J calls and clone size; the DNA was used to work out D and trimming. The table records about 190,000 clones, roughly 82% of them present only once. This CDR3 comprises 15 residues. Trimming took 4 bases from V and 4 from J; bases not matched to a gene: 4. Germline CDR1 is LGHDT and CDR2 is YNNKEL (reference sequence). The clonotype originates from a woman in her twenties or thirties with acute or convalescent COVID-19. The sequencing input was peripheral blood. The V and J genes are TRBV3-1 (or the pseudogene TRBV3-2) and TRBJ2-5; 12 bases match TRBD2. The CDR3 sequence is CASSPSGGAAETQYF. The CDR3 region has the DNA TGTGCCAGCAGCCCTAGCGGGGGGGCAGCAGAGACCCAGTACTTC.